The sequence of this TCR beta chain was determined in a study of T cells in Graves' hyperthyroidism and ophthalmopathy (dated by TCRdb to the late 2010s). In terms of the full investigation: Peripheral blood samples were taken at the time of initial diagnosis, prior to any treatment. The study also compared thyroid tissue and blood T-cell repertoires from five or six Graves' hyperthyroidism patients. Following sampling, methimazole starting at 30 mg daily was given to hyperthyroidism patients, and high-dose intravenous methylprednisolone was given to ophthalmopathy patients. The 85 to 100 discovery patients were randomly split 7:3 into training and test sets. According to the paper, TCR Vbeta CDR3 sequencing was carried out on approximately 140 peripheral blood samples, which came from 40 to 45 ophthalmopathy, fewer than 80 hyperthyroidism and roughly 17 progressor patients. An independent validation cohort of under 20 hyperthyroidism patients and about 16 patients who later progressed to ophthalmopathy tested prospective prediction of ophthalmopathy. To identify distinguishing TCR V-J signatures, a discovery cohort of 100 patients was used, comprising some 43 with Graves' ophthalmopathy and around 60 with stable Graves' hyperthyroidism.

Ophthalmopathy patients had moderately to severely active disease, Clinical Activity Score of at least 3, NOSPECS grade of at least 4, and duration under 3 months. Exclusion was applied to patients with uncontrolled infections, other autoimmune diseases, pregnancy or lactation. Clinical symptoms, serum thyroxine and TRAb, thyroid ultrasound, and orbital computed tomography formed the basis for the diagnoses. PBMCs were separated from under 12 ml of fresh peripheral blood using Ficoll-Paque density gradient centrifugation. Trizol reagent was used to extract total RNA, and RNA quality was then checked on an Agilent 2100 Bioanalyzer. Regarding this clonotype: The target of this receptor is not known. Base quality data are lacking; no much larger clone is found one base away.

Its CDR3 holds 16 amino acids, cysteine through phenylalanine. Only the CDR3 region is kept as DNA, spanning 48 bases read in frame from base 1. After removal of 7 bases from V and 0 bases from J, the junction retains 12 bases not matched to a gene. Results and caveats for the whole study, not just this receptor: Most expanded thyroid clonotypes (frequency above 0.001) were also detected in blood, suggesting blood repertoires may reflect thyroid immune responses. Sample size was not statistically predetermined, and investigators were not blinded to group allocation. A model built on a 13 V-J signature distinguished ophthalmopathy from stable hyperthyroidism, reaching 85% to 90% sensitivity and approximately 83% specificity in cross-validation and 80%/75% in testing. In validation, progression to ophthalmopathy was predicted by the model with 70.59% sensitivity and around 76% specificity, a median of roughly 6.4 months before onset.

TCR beta CDR3 regions were amplified from RNA transcripts. For the first round of RT-PCR on the TCR CDR3, the HTBI primer set was used together with the Qiagen OneStep RT-PCR kit. Libraries were constructed in a second round of multiplex PCR, after which size selection and purification were performed. Sequencing of the libraries was done on an Illumina HiSeq2000 using paired-end 100 bp reads. On the authors' methods: SOAPnuke was used to process the raw data, removing reads that contained adapters or uncalled bases, had a mean Phred below 15, or lacked an exact match to the constant primer or identifier. COPE v1.2.5 was used to merge the high-quality paired reads, and each unique nucleotide sequence was defined as a clonotype. MiTCR v1.1 was used to align the clonotypes against IMGT TRBV, TRBD and TRBJ reference segments. The analysis was restricted to V-J combinations with a frequency above 0.0001, which together covered about 99% of the repertoires. A TCS score was defined as the ratio of F50 (clonal expansion) to E x V (chaos), with BLOSUM62-based TCRdist applied between CDR3 peptides within each V-J. Welch's t-statistics and random forest reduced approximately 520 V-J features to 10 to 15, which were used in a naive Bayes classifier (R e1071). TCRdb trimmed the raw reads at Q25, called clones with MiXCR and kept productive beta chains. Merged by CDR3 protein, the rows form single entries marked with the most common genes and DNA. These V and J calls rely on TCRdb rather than the paper's analysis. In this sample the table shows around 400,000 distinct CDR3 sequences, about 15% of which occur a single time. The ten most abundant clones make up roughly a fifth of the sample.

Input material: blood. The origin of this receptor is a woman in her sixties with Graves' ophthalmopathy. The sequence links TRBV12-3 or TRBV12-4 to TRBJ2-7, with 7 junctional bases fitting TRBD2. The nucleotide sequence is TGTGCCAGCACGGGGGGTGAACAGTTAAGCTCCTACGAGCAGTACTTC. The encoded protein is CASTGGEQLSSYEQYF.